The 10 T cell receptor beta chains listed next were all sequenced from one sample in a study of T cells after yellow fever vaccination. MiXCR was run by TCRdb on the 5' RACE reads, yielding one entry per CDR3 protein. The sample has 450,000 to 650,000 distinct CDR3 sequences, less than 15% seen once; the top ten hold more than 12%. Sequenced material: PBMCs, taken on the day of the yellow fever booster vaccination. The receptors stem from a man aged 30-40 years who received the YFV17D yellow fever vaccine.

There are a few counts of this clonotype. An end of the junction differs from the germline gene, which may be a read error. The chain recombines TRBV28 with TRBJ2-7, with D uncertain. The CDR3 consists of 16 residues. Looked up from germline, CDR1 is MDHEN and CDR2 is SYDVKM. CDR3 in DNA: TGTGCCAGCAGGCGCGACTTACGGGTGTCATCCTCCGAGCAGTACTTC. Protein product: CASRRDLRVSSSEQYF.

This clonotype was counted between two and nine times. The chain couples TRBV12-3 or TRBV12-4 to TRBJ2-7; tentatively, D is TRBD2 (6 bases). CDR3 size: 14 residues. Trimming cost V 3 bases and J 2 bases, with 11 bases left between them. The CDR3 DNA is TGTGCCAGCAGTTTGAGGCGGGAAGCCTACGAGCAGTACTTC. Residues: CASSLRREAYEQYF.

V usage is TRBV5-4 and J usage is TRBJ2-3, with D possibly matching TRBD2 (5 bases). From germline, CDR1 is SGHNT and CDR2 YYREEE (reference sequence). V dropped 3 bases and J dropped 2 bases, with 13 bases sitting between them. There are 15 residues in the CDR3. The CDR3 DNA is TGTGCCAGCAGCTCACCCCGGGGTCTCACAGATACGCAGTATTTT. Its protein is CASSSPRGLTDTQYF.

The chain links TRBV3-1 to TRBJ2-1, with 8 nucleotides matching TRBD2. The germline V gene encodes CDR1 LGHDT and CDR2 YNNKEL (reference sequence). This CDR3 has 14 amino acids. J was trimmed by 7 bases and V by 1 base; bases with no gene match: 3. The CDR3 region is CASSQAGGLNEQFF. The CDR3 DNA sequence: TGTGCCAGCAGCCAAGCGGGAGGGCTGAATGAGCAGTTCTTC.

The sample holds a few counts of this clonotype. This rearrangement joins TRBV6-1 to TRBJ1-1; no clear D gene. Germline CDR1 and CDR2: MNHNS and SASEGT. CDR3 length equals 14 residues. The ends were cut back, 8 bases at V and 4 bases at J, with 17 bases in the middle. The CDR3 is CASRRSEVGTEAFF. As DNA, the CDR3 is TGTGCCAGCCGTAGGTCGGAAGTGGGCACTGAAGCTTTCTTT.

The CDR3 nucleotides read TGCAGCGTTGTGGACCGGAGCTCCTACAATGAGCAGTTCTTC. Translated: CSVVDRSSYNEQFF. This chain connects TRBV29-1 to TRBJ2-1; D unclear. V was pared by 4 bases and J by 0 bases, with 10 bases between. CDR3 length: 14 residues. Germline values: CDR1 SQVTM, CDR2 ANQGSEA.

This clonotype has a handful of counts. The chain couples TRBV12-3 or TRBV12-4 to TRBJ1-1; tentatively, D is TRBD1 (6 bases). The CDR3 runs to 14 residues. The ends were cut back, 3 bases at V and 5 bases at J, with 13 bases in the middle. This CDR3 is CASSFRTGLTEAFF. The CDR3 bases are TGTGCCAGCAGTTTTCGCACAGGGCTAACTGAAGCTTTCTTT.

The chain is built from TRBV7-2 and TRBJ2-1; 7 bases are a match to TRBD2. Trimming at V came to 5 bases and at J to 10 bases, leaving 11 bases not matched to a gene. The length of the CDR3 is 14 residues. CDR1 SGHTA and CDR2 FQGNSA come from the germline V gene. CDR3 sequence (DNA): TGTGCCAGCAGCACCGAACTAGCGACCCTGGAGCAGTTCTTC. Its protein product is CASSTELATLEQFF.

This clonotype showed up just a few times. This chain joins TRBV20-1 and TRBJ2-7; D unclear. CDR1 is DFQATT and CDR2 is SNEGSKA in the germline V gene (reference sequence). The CDR3 sequence is 11 residues long. The V end was cut by 3 bases, the J end by 5 bases, with 8 bases between. CDR3 nucleotide sequence: TGCAGTGCTAGCATCGGTGACGAGCAGTACTTC. Translating gives CSASIGDEQYF.

The chain has TRBV19 and TRBJ2-3, with 12 bases lining up with TRBD2. CDR1 LNHDA and CDR2 SQIVND come from the germline V gene (reference sequence). V was clipped by 7 bases and J by 4 bases; unmatched bases: 6. The CDR3 is 15 amino acids. This CDR3 is CASTRTSGAADTQYF. CDR3 coding DNA: TGTGCCAGTACCAGGACTAGCGGGGCCGCAGATACGCAGTATTTT.